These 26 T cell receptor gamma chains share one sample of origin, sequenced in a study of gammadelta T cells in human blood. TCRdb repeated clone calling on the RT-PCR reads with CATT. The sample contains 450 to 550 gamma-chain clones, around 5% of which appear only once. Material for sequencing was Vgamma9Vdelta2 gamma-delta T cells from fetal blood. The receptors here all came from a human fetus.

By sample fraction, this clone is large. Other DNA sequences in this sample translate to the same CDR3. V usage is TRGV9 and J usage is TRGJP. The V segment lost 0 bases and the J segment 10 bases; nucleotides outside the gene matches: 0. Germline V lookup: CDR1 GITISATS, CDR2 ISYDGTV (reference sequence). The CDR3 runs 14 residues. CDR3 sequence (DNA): TGTGCCTTGTGGGAGGTGTTGGGCAAAAAAATCAAGGTATTT. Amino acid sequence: CALWEVLGKKIKVF.

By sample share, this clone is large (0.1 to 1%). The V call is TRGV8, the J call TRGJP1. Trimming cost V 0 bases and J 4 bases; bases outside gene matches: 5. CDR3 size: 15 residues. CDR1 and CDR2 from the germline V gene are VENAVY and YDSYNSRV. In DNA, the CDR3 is TGTGCCACCTGGGATAGGCAAGGCACTGGTTGGTTCAAGATATTT. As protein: CATWDRQGTGWFKIF.

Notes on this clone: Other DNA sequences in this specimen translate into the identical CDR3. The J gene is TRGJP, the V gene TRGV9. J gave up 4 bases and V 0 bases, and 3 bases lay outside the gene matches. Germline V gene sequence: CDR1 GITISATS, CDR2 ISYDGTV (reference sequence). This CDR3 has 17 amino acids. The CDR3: CALWEVLQELGKKIKVF. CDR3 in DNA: TGTGCCTTGTGGGAGGTGCTACAAGAGTTGGGCAAAAAAATCAAGGTATTT.

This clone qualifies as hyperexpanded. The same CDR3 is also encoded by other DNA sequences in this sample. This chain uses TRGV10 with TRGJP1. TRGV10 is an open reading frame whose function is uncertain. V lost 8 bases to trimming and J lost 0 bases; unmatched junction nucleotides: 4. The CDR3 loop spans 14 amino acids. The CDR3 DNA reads TGTGCTGCGTGGGATTATACCACTGGTTGGTTCAAGATATTT. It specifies CAAWDYTTGWFKIF.

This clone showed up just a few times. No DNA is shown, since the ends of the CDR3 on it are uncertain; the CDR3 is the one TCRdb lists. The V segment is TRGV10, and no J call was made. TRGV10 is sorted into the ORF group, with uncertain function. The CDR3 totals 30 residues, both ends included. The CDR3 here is CAAWDIIIRNSLAVEQHLLSQVSIGRIQHF.

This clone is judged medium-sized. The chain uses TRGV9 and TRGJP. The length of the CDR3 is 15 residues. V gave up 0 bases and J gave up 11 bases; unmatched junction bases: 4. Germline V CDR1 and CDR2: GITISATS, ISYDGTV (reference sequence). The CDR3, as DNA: TGTGCCTTGTGGGAGGTGAAGGTGGGCAAAAAAATCAAGGTATTT. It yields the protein CALWEVKVGKKIKVF.

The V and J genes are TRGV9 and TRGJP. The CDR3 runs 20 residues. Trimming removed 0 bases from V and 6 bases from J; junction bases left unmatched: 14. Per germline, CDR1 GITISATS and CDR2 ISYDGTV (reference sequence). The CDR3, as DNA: TGTGCCTTGTGGGAGGTGGCCAACCTCAAGAGAGAGTTGGGCAAAAAAATCAAGGTATTT. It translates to CALWEVANLKRELGKKIKVF.

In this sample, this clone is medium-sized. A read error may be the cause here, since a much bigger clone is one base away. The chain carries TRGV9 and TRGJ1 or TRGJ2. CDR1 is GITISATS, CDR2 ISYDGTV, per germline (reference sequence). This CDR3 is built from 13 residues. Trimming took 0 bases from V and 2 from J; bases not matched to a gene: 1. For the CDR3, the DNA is TGTGCCTTGTGGGAGGTGCATTATTATAAGAAACTCTTT. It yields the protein CALWEVHYYKKLF.

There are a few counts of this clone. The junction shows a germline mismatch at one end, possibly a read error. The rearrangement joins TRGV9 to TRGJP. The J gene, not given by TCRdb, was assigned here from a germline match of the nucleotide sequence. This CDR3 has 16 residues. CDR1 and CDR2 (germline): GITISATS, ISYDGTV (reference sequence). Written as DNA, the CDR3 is TGTGCCTCGTGGGAGGACGGAGAGTTGGGCAAAAAAATCAAGGTATTT. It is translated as CASWEDGELGKKIKVF.

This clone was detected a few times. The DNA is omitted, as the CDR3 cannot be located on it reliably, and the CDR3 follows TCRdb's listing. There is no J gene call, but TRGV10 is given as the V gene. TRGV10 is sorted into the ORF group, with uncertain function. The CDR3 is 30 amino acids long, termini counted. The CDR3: CAAWELIIRNSLAVEQHLLSQVSIGRIQHF.

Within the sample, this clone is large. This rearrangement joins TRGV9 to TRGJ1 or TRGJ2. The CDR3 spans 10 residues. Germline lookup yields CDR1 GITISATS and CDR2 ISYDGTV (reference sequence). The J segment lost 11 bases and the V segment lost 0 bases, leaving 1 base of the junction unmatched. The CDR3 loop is CALWEVQKLF. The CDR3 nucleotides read TGTGCCTTGTGGGAGGTGCAGAAACTCTTT.

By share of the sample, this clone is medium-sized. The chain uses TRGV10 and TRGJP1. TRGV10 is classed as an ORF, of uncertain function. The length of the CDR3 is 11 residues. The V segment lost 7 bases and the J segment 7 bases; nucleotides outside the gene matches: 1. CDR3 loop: CAAWYGWFKIF. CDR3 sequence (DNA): TGTGCTGCGTGGTATGGTTGGTTCAAGATATTT.

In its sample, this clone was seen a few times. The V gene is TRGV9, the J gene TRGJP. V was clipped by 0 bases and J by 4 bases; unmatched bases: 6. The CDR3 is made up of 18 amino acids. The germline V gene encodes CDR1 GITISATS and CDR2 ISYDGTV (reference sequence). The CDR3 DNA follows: TGTGCCTTGTGGGAGGTGCAGGACCAAGAGTTGGGCAAAAAAATCAAGGTATTT. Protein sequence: CALWEVQDQELGKKIKVF.

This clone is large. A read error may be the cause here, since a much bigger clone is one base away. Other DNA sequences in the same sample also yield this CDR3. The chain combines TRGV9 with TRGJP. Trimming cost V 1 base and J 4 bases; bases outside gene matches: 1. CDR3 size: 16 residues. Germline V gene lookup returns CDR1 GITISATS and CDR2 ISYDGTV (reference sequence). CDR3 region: CALWEVQELGKKIKVF. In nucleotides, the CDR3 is TGTGCCTTGTGGGAGGTTCAAGAGTTGGGCAAAAAAATCAAGGTATTT.

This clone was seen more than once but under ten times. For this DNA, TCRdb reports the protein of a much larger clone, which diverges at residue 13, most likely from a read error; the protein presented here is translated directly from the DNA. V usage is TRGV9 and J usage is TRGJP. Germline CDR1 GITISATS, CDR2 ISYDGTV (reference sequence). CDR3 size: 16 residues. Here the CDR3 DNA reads TGTGCCTTGTGGGAGGTGCAAGAGTTGGGCAAAAAAAGCAAGGTATTT. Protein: CALWEVQELGKKSKVF.

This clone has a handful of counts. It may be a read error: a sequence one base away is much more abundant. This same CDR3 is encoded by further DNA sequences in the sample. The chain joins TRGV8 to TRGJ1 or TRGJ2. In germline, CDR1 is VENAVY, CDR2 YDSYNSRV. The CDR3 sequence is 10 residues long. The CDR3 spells CATWDYKKLF. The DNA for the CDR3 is TGCGCCACCTGGGATTATAAGAAACTCTTT.

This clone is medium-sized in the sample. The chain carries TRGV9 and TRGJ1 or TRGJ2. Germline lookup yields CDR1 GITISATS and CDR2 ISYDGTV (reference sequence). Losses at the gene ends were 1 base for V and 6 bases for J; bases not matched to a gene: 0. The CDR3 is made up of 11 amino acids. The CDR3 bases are TGTGCCTTGTGGGAGGTTTATAAGAAACTCTTT. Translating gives CALWEVYKKLF.

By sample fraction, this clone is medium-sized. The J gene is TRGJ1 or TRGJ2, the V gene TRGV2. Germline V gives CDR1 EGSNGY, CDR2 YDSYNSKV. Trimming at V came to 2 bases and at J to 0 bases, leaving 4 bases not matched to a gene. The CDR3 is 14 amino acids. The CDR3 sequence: CATWDAPNYYKKLF. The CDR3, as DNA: TGTGCCACCTGGGACGCCCCGAATTATTATAAGAAACTCTTT.

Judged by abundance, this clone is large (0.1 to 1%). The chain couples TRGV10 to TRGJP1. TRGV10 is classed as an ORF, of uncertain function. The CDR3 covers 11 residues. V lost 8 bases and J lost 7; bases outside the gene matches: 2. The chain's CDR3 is CAAWDGWFKIF. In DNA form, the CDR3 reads TGTGCTGCGTGGGATGGTTGGTTCAAGATATTT.

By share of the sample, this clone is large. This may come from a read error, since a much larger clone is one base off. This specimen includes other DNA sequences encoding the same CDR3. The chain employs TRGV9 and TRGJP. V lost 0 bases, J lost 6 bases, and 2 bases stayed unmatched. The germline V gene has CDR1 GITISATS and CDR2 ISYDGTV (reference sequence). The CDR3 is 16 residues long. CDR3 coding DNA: TGTGCCTTGTGGGAGGTGCGAGAGTTGGGCAAAAAAATCAAGGTATTT. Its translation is CALWEVRELGKKIKVF.

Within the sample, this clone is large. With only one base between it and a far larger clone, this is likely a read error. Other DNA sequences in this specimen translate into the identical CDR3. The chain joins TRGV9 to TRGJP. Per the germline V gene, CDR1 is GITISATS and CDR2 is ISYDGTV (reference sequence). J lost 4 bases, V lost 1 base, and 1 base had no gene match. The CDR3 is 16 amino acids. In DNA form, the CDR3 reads TGTGCCTTGTGGGAGGTCCAAGAGTTGGGCAAAAAAATCAAGGTATTT. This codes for CALWEVQELGKKIKVF.

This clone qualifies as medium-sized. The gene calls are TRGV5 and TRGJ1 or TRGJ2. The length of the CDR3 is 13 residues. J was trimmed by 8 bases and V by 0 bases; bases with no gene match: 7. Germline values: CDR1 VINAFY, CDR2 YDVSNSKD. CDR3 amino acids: CATWDRPRNKKLF. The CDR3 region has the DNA TGTGCCACCTGGGACAGGCCTAGGAATAAGAAACTCTTT.

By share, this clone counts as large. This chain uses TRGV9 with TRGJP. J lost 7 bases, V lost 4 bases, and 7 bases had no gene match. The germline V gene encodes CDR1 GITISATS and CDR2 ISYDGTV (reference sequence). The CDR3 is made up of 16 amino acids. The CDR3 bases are TGTGCCTTGTGGGAAACGAATGAGTTGGGCAAAAAAATCAAGGTATTT. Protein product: CALWETNELGKKIKVF.

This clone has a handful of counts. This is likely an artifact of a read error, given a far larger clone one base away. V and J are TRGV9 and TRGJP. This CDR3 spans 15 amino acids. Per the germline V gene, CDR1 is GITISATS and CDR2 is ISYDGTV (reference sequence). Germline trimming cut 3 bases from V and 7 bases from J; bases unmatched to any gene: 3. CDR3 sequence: CALWEMELGKKIKVF. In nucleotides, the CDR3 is TGTGCCTTGTGGGAGATGGAGTTGGGCAAAAAAATCAAGGTATTT.

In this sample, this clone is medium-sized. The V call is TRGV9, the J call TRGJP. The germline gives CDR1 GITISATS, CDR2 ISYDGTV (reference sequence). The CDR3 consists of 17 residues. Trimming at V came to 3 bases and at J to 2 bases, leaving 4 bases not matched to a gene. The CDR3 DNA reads TGTGCCTTGTGGGAGCCCCGGCAAGAGTTGGGCAAAAAAATCAAGGTATTT. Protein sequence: CALWEPRQELGKKIKVF.

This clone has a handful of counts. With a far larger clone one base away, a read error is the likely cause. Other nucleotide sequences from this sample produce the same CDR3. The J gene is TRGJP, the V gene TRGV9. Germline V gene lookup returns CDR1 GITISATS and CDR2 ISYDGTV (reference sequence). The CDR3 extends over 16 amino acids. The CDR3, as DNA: TGTGCCTTGTGGGAGGTGCAAGAGTTGGGTAAAAAAATCAAGGTATTT. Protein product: CALWEVQELGKKIKVF.